This record looks at one T cell receptor beta chain sequence and its context. No antigen is known for it. No base quality values were provided; no much bigger clone lies one nucleotide off. The sample belongs to a study of blood T cell repertoires in COVID-19 (dated by TCRdb to 2019 to 2021). Background on the whole study: Collaborator samples came from the United States, Italy and Spain and covered acute and convalescent phases of COVID-19. The prospective study material was composed of cDNA or gDNA derived from T cells, B-cell-depleted T cells, or PBMCs. The dataset comprised deeply sampled blood TCRbeta repertoires from subjects exposed to, actively infected with, or recovered from COVID-19. The repertoires were released in a freely available public database meant as a resource for research on the immune response to SARS-CoV-2. The samples were drawn from two sources: the first 160 participants of the ongoing ImmuneRACE study, and 1,000 to 1,500 subjects contributed by 6 global collaborators. Nearly every sample came with metadata listing a de-identified subject ID, COVID-19 status, age in years and sex. Where available, HLA class I and class II types were taken from metadata supplied by the sample provider and were not determined by assay-based typing.

TCRbeta CDR3 regions were amplified from genomic DNA by means of the immunoSEQ Assay, a bias-controlled multiplex PCR. Processing in the source paper ran as follows. Within the assay, amplification of reference gene primers was used to estimate how many nucleated cells each sample contained. Sequence reads were collapsed and filtered to measure the absolute abundance of every unique TCRbeta CDR3 rearrangement. For each sample, productive Simpson clonality was calculated by taking the square root of Simpson's diversity index across productive rearrangements. TCRdb mirrors the immuneACCESS table, restricted to in-frame sequences. Some clones are absent from its copies; in checked studies, under half trace to an unresolved V gene, and the reason for the others is unknown. V and J calls and clone size are copied from that table; D and trimming were computed from the DNA. This sample gives roughly 240,000 clones in total; approximately 82% of them show up just once. The ten largest clones take up around 2% of the sample.

Trimming takes 1 base off V and 8 bases off J; junction bases not matched to a gene: 8. The CDR3 holds 16 amino acids from the cysteine to the phenylalanine. CDR3 DNA only is kept here, 48 bases in frame from base 1. CDR1 and CDR2, looked up from the germline V gene, are MGHRA and YSYEKL. The full study reports these points: The quantity of clinical and demographic metadata differed by source and by participant and was supplied without curation.

Whole blood was collected in K2EDTA tubes by collaborating institutions according to the institutions' own protocols. For TCRbeta analysis, collaborators shipped samples as frozen whole blood, isolated PBMCs, or DNA extracted from either of those sample types. The receptor was derived from a woman of 80 years or more with acute or convalescent COVID-19. The sequenced material came from peripheral blood. Here the chain combines TRBV4-1 and TRBJ2-1, with 10 bases matching TRBD2. DNA sequence: TGCGCCAGCAGCCAAGGGGGGGGGACTAGCGTCTATGAGCAGTTCTTC. It specifies CASSQGGGTSVYEQFF.